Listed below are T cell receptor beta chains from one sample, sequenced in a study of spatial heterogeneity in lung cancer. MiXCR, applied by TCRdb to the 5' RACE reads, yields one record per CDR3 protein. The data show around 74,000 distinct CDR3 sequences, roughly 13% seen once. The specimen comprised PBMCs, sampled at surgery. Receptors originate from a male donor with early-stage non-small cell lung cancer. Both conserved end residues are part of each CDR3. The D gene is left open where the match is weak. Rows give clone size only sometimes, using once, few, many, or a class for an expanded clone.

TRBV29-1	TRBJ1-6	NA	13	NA	CSVRAGSGSPLHF	TGCAGCGTCCGAGCTGGGTCCGGATCACCCCTCCACTTT
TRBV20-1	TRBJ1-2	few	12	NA	CSAPDPNYGYTF	TGCAGTGCCCCTGACCCGAACTATGGCTACACCTTC
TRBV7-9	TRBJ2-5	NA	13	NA	CASSLHGQETQYF	TGTGCCAGCAGCTTACACGGCCAAGAGACCCAGTACTTC
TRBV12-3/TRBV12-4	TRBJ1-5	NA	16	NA	CASSLRQTGSNQPQHF	TGTGCCAGCAGTTTGAGGCAGACGGGGAGCAATCAGCCCCAGCATTTT
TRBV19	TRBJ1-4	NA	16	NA	CASSAGARATNEKLFF	TGTGCCAGTAGTGCGGGGGCCCGAGCAACTAATGAAAAACTGTTTTTT
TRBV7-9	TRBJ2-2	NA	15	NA	CASSLWGPNTGELFF	TGTGCCAGCAGCTTATGGGGGCCGAACACCGGGGAGCTGTTTTTT
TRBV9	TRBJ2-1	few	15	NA	CASSVDGYVGNEQFF	TGTGCCAGCAGCGTAGACGGGTACGTTGGGAATGAGCAGTTCTTC
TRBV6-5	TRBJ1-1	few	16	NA	CASSPRGGLDSTEAFF	TGTGCCAGCAGTCCCCGGGGGGGGTTGGATAGCACTGAAGCTTTCTTT
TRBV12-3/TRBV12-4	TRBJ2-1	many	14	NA	CASVPSGSYNEQFF	TGTGCCAGCGTCCCCTCGGGGTCCTACAATGAGCAGTTCTTC
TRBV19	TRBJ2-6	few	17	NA	CASSPSGGGTGANVLTF	TGTGCCAGTAGTCCCTCAGGAGGGGGAACTGGGGCCAACGTCCTGACTTTC